These 4 T cell receptor beta chains came from one sample sequenced in a study of PD-1 blockade in classical Hodgkin lymphoma. The repertoire was sequenced with immunoSEQ multiplex PCR; TCRdb's copy has only in-frame clones and lacks some. The table includes about 28,000 clones, almost 90% detected once. There was relapse after autologous stem cell transplantation in every patient, and there was variation in brentuximab vedotin exposure. CD8+ T cell isolation from thawed PBMCs was performed by magnetic negative selection. The material was CD8+ T cells from blood, obtained at baseline. The source of these receptors is a human donor with classical Hodgkin lymphoma.

The chain couples TRBV6-1 to TRBJ1-4; no clear D gene. V was trimmed by 1 base and J by 5 bases, leaving 11 bases between them. The CDR3 has 15 residues. Per germline, CDR1 MNHNS and CDR2 SASEGT. The CDR3 spells CASSEGGGLNEKLFF. DNA of the CDR3: TGTGCCAGCAGTGAAGGAGGCGGCCTCAATGAAAAACTGTTTTTT.

This clone was counted a single time. The V gene is TRBV6-1, the J gene TRBJ1-5; TRBD1 is a possible D gene (6 bases). CDR3 size: 15 residues. Trimming stripped 4 bases from V and 7 bases from J, with 17 bases between. Germline CDR1 reads MNHNS; CDR2 reads SASEGT. The CDR3 region has the DNA TGTGCCAGCAGTGGACTGGGGGGGCTGGGGCAGCCCCAGCATTTT. Residues: CASSGLGGLGQPQHF.

This clone was seen a handful of times. The chain joins TRBV6-6 to TRBJ1-1; D is ambiguous. V dropped 2 bases and J dropped 1 base, with 5 bases sitting between them. The CDR3 length is 13 residues. Germline V gives CDR1 MNHNY, CDR2 SVGAGI (reference sequence). CDR3 in DNA: TGTGCCAGCAGTTACCTCGGGAACACTGAAGCTTTCTTT. Protein: CASSYLGNTEAFF.

This chain uses TRBV27 with TRBJ1-1; D gene ambiguous. This CDR3 is 14 amino acids long. The V and J ends lost 4 bases and 5 bases respectively, with 14 bases between them. Germline CDR1 MNHEY, CDR2 SMNVEV (reference sequence). Written as DNA, the CDR3 is TGTGCCAGCAGTTGGGGTATAGTTTCGACTGAAGCTTTCTTT. Its translation: CASSWGIVSTEAFF.